This is a list of T cell receptor beta chains from one sample in a study of blood T cell repertoires in COVID-19. Data came from immunoSEQ multiplex PCR; TCRdb stores just in-frame clones and leaves some out. Of a few hundred thousand clones in the sample, 75% to 90% were seen once. Sequenced: PBMCs or T cells enriched from blood (not recorded which). These receptors originate from a man between 18 and 29 years old who had recovered from COVID-19. The CDR3 runs from the conserved cysteine through the conserved F or W. D genes are given only for firm matches. Clone size is not always given. Where it is, it says once, few, many or a class for expanded clones.

CDR3 length | J gene | V gene | D gene | clone size | CDR3 protein | CDR3 DNA
14 | TRBJ2-5 | TRBV5-1 | . | . | CASSLGDRGETQYF | TGCGCCAGCAGCTTGGGAGACCGCGGGGAGACCCAGTACTTC
15 | TRBJ2-2 | TRBV3-1/TRBV3-2 | . | once | CASSQEGVNTGELFF | TGTGCCAGCAGCCAGGAGGGAGTTAACACCGGGGAGCTGTTTTTT
13 | TRBJ2-1 | TRBV30 | . | . | CAWSAARIGEQFF | TGTGCCTGGAGCGCAGCTAGAATAGGTGAGCAGTTCTTC
15 | TRBJ1-4 | TRBV6-6 | TRBD1 | . | CATEASRDSPEKLFF | TGTGCCACTGAAGCATCCCGGGACAGCCCTGAAAAACTGTTTTTT
14 | TRBJ1-2 | TRBV7-9 | TRBD1 | once | CASSQPGQSYGYTF | TGTGCCAGCAGTCAACCGGGACAGAGCTATGGCTACACCTTC
14 | TRBJ2-7 | TRBV18 | TRBD1 | . | CASSPSYTGDEQYF | TGTGCCAGCTCACCCTCGTACACAGGGGATGAGCAGTACTTC
14 | TRBJ1-2 | TRBV9 | TRBD1 | . | CASSAQGPAGRYTF | TGTGCCAGCAGCGCACAGGGGCCAGCAGGGCGCTACACCTTC
16 | TRBJ1-1 | TRBV4-1 | . | . | CASSQEWQVPGTEAFF | TGCGCCAGCAGCCAAGAGTGGCAGGTCCCGGGGACTGAAGCTTTCTTT
11 | TRBJ2-7 | TRBV29-1 | . | once | CSVEWSYEQYF | TGCAGCGTTGAATGGAGTTACGAGCAGTACTTC
12 | TRBJ2-7 | TRBV28 | TRBD1 | . | CASLTTGHEQYF | TGTGCCAGCCTAACGACAGGGCACGAGCAGTACTTC
14 | TRBJ2-1 | TRBV6-6 | . | . | CASTSGKMVNEQFF | TGTGCCAGCACTAGTGGCAAGATGGTCAATGAGCAGTTCTTC
14 | TRBJ1-1 | TRBV18 | . | . | CASSPLEGDTEAFF | TGTGCCAGCTCACCATTAGAGGGGGACACTGAAGCTTTCTTT
15 | TRBJ2-2 | TRBV5-6 | . | . | CASSLVQLNTGELFF | TGTGCCAGCAGCTTGGTACAGTTGAACACCGGGGAGCTGTTTTTT
14 | TRBJ2-3 | TRBV28 | . | . | CASKGMEVSDTQYF | TGTGCCAGCAAGGGAATGGAGGTTTCGGATACGCAGTATTTT
13 | TRBJ2-7 | TRBV3-1/TRBV3-2 | . | . | CASSQLEGYEQYF | TGTGCCAGCAGCCAGCTTGAGGGCTACGAGCAGTACTTC
13 | TRBJ2-3 | TRBV3-1/TRBV3-2 | . | . | CASSPRVGDTQYF | TGTGCCAGCAGCCCCCGGGTTGGAGATACGCAGTATTTT
16 | TRBJ1-5 | TRBV4-1 | . | . | CASSPNREWSNQPQHF | TGCGCCAGCAGCCCTAACAGGGAATGGAGCAATCAGCCCCAGCATTTT
12 | TRBJ1-1 | TRBV11-1 | . | once | CASQDRNTEAFF | TGTGCCAGCCAGGACAGAAACACTGAAGCTTTCTTT
16 | TRBJ2-7 | TRBV21-1 | . | . | CASSSRAATSSHEQYF | TGTGCCAGCAGCAGCAGGGCGGCGACTAGCTCCCACGAGCAGTACTTC
13 | TRBJ1-6 | TRBV28 | . | . | CASIAQGDSPLHF | TGTGCCAGCATAGCTCAGGGCGATTCACCCCTCCACTTT
11 | TRBJ2-7 | TRBV25-1 | . | once | CASSAGGEQYF | TGTGCCAGCAGTGCTGGCGGCGAGCAGTACTTC
18 | TRBJ2-1 | TRBV6-1 | . | . | CASSERDRPPGIYNEQFF | TGTGCCAGCAGTGAGCGGGACAGACCCCCTGGGATTTACAATGAGCAGTTCTTC
15 | TRBJ1-5 | TRBV2 | . | . | CASSKGQVNNQPQHF | TGTGCCAGCAGTAAAGGGCAGGTTAACAATCAGCCCCAGCATTTT
15 | TRBJ2-1 | TRBV6-2/TRBV6-3 | TRBD2 | . | CASSTSGSLYNEQFF | TGTGCCAGCAGTACTAGCGGGAGTCTCTACAATGAGCAGTTCTTC
15 | TRBJ1-2 | TRBV5-1 | TRBD1 | . | CASSLRDRVDYGYTF | TGCGCCAGCAGCCTCCGGGACAGGGTTGACTATGGCTACACCTTC
17 | TRBJ2-1 | TRBV28 | . | . | CASSLGLLGTGFDEQFF | TGTGCCAGCAGTCTTGGACTATTGGGCACTGGTTTTGATGAGCAGTTCTTC